This paragraph reports one T cell receptor (beta chain). Its matching antigen is unknown. V was trimmed by 0 bases and J by 9 bases, leaving 10 bases between them. Looked up from germline, CDR1 is SGDLS and CDR2 is YYNGEE. This CDR3 has 13 residues. Some clones are missing from TCRdb's copy, which holds only in-frame ones; the method was immunoSEQ multiplex PCR. The data hold nearly 60,000 clones, with approximately 89% observed a single time. The sample is drawn from a study of identifying expanded T cells in peripheral blood. General study findings and limits: Clone count variance between roughly 2-week samples rose with total template count.

The source of this sequence is a person between 18 and 75 years old in good health. This chain connects TRBV9 to TRBJ2-1; possibly TRBD2 for D (6 bases). What was sequenced was blood. Here the CDR3 reads CASSVGGGFEQFF. CDR3 in DNA: TGTGCCAGCAGCGTAGGTGGAGGGTTTGAGCAGTTCTTC.